What follows are 13 T cell receptor beta chains derived from one specimen sequenced in a study of spatial heterogeneity in lung cancer. The time point is: sample taken at primary tumor resection. TCRdb analysed the 5' RACE reads with MiXCR anew, one entry per CDR3 protein. The sample holds about 27,000 distinct CDR3 sequences, roughly 6.6% seen once. Study-wide points: Within tumors, counts of expanded alpha and beta TCRs tracked tumor mutation counts.

Their specific antigens are unknown. The sample consisted of lung tumor tissue, taken at surgery. Receptors originate from a male donor with early-stage non-small cell lung cancer.

This clonotype was detected only a few times. V is TRBV10-3 and J is TRBJ2-5; D is ambiguous. The germline V gene encodes CDR1 ENHRY and CDR2 SYGVKD. V was trimmed by 4 bases and J by 4 bases, leaving 7 bases between them. There are 12 residues in the CDR3. CDR3 protein: CAISGSTETQYF. DNA of the CDR3: TGTGCCATCAGTGGCTCGACAGAGACCCAGTACTTC.

There are many counts of this clonotype. The chain has TRBV20-1 and TRBJ1-3; the D gene is possibly TRBD1 (5 bases). Trimming pared 5 bases from V and 4 bases from J, leaving 9 bases between. Germline V lookup: CDR1 DFQATT, CDR2 SNEGSKA (reference sequence). The CDR3 runs to 12 residues. This CDR3 reads CSARTSGNTIYF. Written as DNA, the CDR3 is TGCAGTGCTCGGACATCAGGAAACACCATATATTTT.

At least ten counts were recorded for this clonotype. This chain links TRBV12-3 or TRBV12-4 with TRBJ2-7; TRBD1 or TRBD2 may be the D gene (6 bases each). Trimming left V 5 bases short and J 10 bases short, with 24 bases between. The CDR3 sequence is 15 residues long. The CDR3 reads CASSPSGALPRGQYF. The CDR3 nucleotides are TGTGCCAGCAGTCCATCGGGGGCCTTACCTAGGGGCCAGTACTTC.

Ten or more counts support this clonotype. V and J are TRBV7-6 and TRBJ2-1; tentatively, D is TRBD2 (7 bases). V was pared by 5 bases and J by 0 bases, with 14 bases between. There are 16 residues in the CDR3. Germline CDR1 SGHVS, CDR2 FNYEAQ. Here the CDR3 reads CASSPPGGLSYNEQFF. The CDR3 nucleotides read TGTGCCAGCAGCCCCCCCGGGGGGCTCTCCTACAATGAGCAGTTCTTC. Complete variable domain (other parts from reference TRBV7-6 and TRBJ2-1): GAGVSQSPRYKVTKRGQDVALRCDPISGHVSLYWYRQALGQGPEFLTYFNYEAQQDKSGLPNDRFSAERPEGSISTLTIQRTEQRDSAMYRCASSPPGGLSYNEQFFGPGTRLTVL.

V gene TRBV11-2 combines with J gene TRBJ1-2; D perhaps matches TRBD1 (6 bases). The V end was cut by 5 bases, the J end by 7 bases, with 11 bases between. The CDR3 spans 12 residues. CDR1 SGHAT and CDR2 FQNNGV come from the germline V gene. CDR3 DNA sequence: TGTGCCAGCAGCCCGGACAGAGGTGGCTACACCTTC. Its translation: CASSPDRGGYTF.

The chain has TRBV11-2 and TRBJ2-3, with a tentative D call TRBD2 (5 bases). CDR1 is SGHAT, CDR2 FQNNGV, per germline. V shed 0 bases and J shed 10 bases, with 11 bases lying between them. The CDR3 sequence is 13 residues long. The CDR3: CASSLDLRTAQYF. CDR3 bases: TGTGCCAGCAGCTTAGATCTCAGGACTGCGCAGTATTTT.

The gene calls are TRBV7-8 and TRBJ2-4; TRBD2 matches at 8 bases. This CDR3 contains 16 residues. Germline values: CDR1 SGHVS, CDR2 FQNEAQ. After removal of 6 bases from V and 3 bases from J, the junction contained 10 bases not matched to a gene. Here the CDR3 reads CASRPGLGLGKNIQYF. The CDR3 DNA is TGTGCCAGCAGGCCGGGACTAGGCTTAGGCAAAAACATTCAGTACTTC.

The gene calls are TRBV20-1 and TRBJ1-2; a weak D match, TRBD1 (6 bases). The CDR3 extends over 11 amino acids. V was cut by 4 bases and J by 5 bases, with 8 bases left in between. From germline, CDR1 is DFQATT and CDR2 SNEGSKA (reference sequence). As DNA, the CDR3 is TGCAGTGCTAACAGGGCTTATGGCTACACCTTC. Residues: CSANRAYGYTF.

This clonotype was observed at least ten times. This chain uses TRBV5-1 with TRBJ2-1, with D perhaps being TRBD1 or TRBD2 (6 bases each). The CDR3 loop spans 14 amino acids. V gave up 7 bases and J gave up 5 bases, with 16 bases separating them. Germline CDR1 is SGHRS and CDR2 is YFSETQ. The CDR3 loop reads CASEWGAGNNEQFF. In nucleotides, the CDR3 is TGCGCCAGCGAGTGGGGGGCAGGAAACAATGAGCAGTTCTTC.

This chain joins TRBV2 and TRBJ2-5; no firm D call. Trimming pared 4 bases from V and 3 bases from J, leaving 9 bases between. CDR3 length equals 13 residues. Germline CDR1 SNHLY, CDR2 FYNNEI. The CDR3 reads CASSAEQKETQYF. In nucleotides, the CDR3 is TGTGCCAGCAGTGCCGAACAAAAAGAGACCCAGTACTTC.

This clonotype turned up a few times. The chain carries TRBV12-5 and TRBJ2-2; TRBD1 might be the D (6 bases). This CDR3 has 16 residues. The germline V gene has CDR1 LGHNT and CDR2 FRNRAP. V was cut by 5 bases and J by 3 bases, with 16 bases left in between. This CDR3 is CASGRSGEIDTGELFF. CDR3 DNA: TGTGCTAGTGGTAGGTCAGGGGAAATAGACACCGGGGAGCTGTTTTTT. Full variable domain (remainder filled in from reference TRBV12-5 and TRBJ2-2): DARVTQTPRHKVTEMGQEVTMRCQPILGHNTVFWYRQTMMQGLELLAYFRNRAPLDDSGMPKDRFSAEMPDATLATLKIQPSEPRDSAVYFCASGRSGEIDTGELFFGEGSRLTVL.

This clonotype was observed at least ten times. The chain is built from TRBV21-1 and TRBJ1-2; TRBD1 reflects the table's D call only, with no check against the DNA. TRBV21-1 is a known pseudogene. The CDR3 length is 17 residues. CDR3 region: CASSTPLDREIFYGYTF. The CDR3 DNA follows: TGTGCCAGCAGCACTCCCCTTGACAGAGAGATTTTCTATGGCTACACCTTC.

The genes are TRBV7-2 and TRBJ1-3; weak D call: TRBD1 (6 bases). CDR3 size: 13 residues. V lost 4 bases to trimming and J lost 7 bases, with 11 bases between them. In germline, CDR1 is SGHTA, CDR2 FQGNSA. The CDR3 here is CASSSGQTNTIYF. The CDR3 bases are TGTGCCAGCAGCTCAGGACAGACGAACACCATATATTTT.